This T cell receptor (beta chain) was sequenced in a study of CD8 T cells in Susac syndrome. Across the study: Eight or nine of the sequenced Susac syndrome patients were in remission, and more than 5 had active disease.

cDNA came from around 0.5 to 1 ug RNA primed by random hexamers. From the immunoSEQ multiplex PCR reads, TCRdb called clonotypes with MiXCR, one entry per CDR3 protein. Of approximately 83,000 distinct CDR3 sequences in the sample, 90% to 95% are singletons; the top ten hold roughly 0.88%. TEMRA cells were FACS-enriched and CD8+ and CD4+ T cells negatively isolated. Germline assignment: CDR1 SGHNT and CDR2 YYREEE (reference sequence). Trimming took off 4 bases at V and 10 bases at J, with 9 bases between the two ends. The length of the CDR3 is 11 residues. This chain joins TRBV5-4 and TRBJ2-1; unclear D gene. The receptor was isolated from a human donor with Susac syndrome. Sequencing was performed on CD8+ T cells from PBMCs. The chain's CDR3 is CASSGSREQFF. As DNA, the CDR3 is TGTGCCAGCAGCGGCTCCAGGGAGCAGTTCTTC.